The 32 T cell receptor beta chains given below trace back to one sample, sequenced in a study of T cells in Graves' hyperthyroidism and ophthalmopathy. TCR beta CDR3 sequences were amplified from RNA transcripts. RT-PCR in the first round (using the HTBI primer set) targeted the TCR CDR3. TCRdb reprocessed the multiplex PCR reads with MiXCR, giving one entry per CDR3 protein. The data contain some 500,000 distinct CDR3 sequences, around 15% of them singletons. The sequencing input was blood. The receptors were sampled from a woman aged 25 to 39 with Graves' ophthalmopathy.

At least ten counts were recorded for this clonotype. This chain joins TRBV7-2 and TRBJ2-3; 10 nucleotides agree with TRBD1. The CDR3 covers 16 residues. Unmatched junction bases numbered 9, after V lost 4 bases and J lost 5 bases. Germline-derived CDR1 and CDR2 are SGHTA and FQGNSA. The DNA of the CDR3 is TGTGCCAGCAGCTACTACAGGACAGGGGGAGAAGATACGCAGTATTTT. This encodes CASSYYRTGGEDTQYF.

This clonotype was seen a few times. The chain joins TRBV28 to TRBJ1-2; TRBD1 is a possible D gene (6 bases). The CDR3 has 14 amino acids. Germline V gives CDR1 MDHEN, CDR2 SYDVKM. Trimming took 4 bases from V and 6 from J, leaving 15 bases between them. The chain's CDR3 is CASSSSGDWDGYTF. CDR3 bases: TGTGCCAGCAGTTCCTCAGGGGACTGGGATGGCTACACCTTC.

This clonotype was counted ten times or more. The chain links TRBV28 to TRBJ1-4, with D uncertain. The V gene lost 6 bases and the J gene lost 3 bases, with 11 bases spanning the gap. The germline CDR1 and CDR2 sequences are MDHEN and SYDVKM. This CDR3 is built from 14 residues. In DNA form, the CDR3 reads TGTGCCAGCAGCGAGACCATCTCTAATGAAAAACTGTTTTTT. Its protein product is CASSETISNEKLFF.

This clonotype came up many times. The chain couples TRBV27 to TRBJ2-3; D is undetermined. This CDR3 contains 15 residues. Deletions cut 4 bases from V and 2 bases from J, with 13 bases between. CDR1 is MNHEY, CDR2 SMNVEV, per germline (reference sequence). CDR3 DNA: TGTGCCAGCAGTTCCCTCATTACTTCCACAGATACGCAGTATTTT. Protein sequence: CASSSLITSTDTQYF.

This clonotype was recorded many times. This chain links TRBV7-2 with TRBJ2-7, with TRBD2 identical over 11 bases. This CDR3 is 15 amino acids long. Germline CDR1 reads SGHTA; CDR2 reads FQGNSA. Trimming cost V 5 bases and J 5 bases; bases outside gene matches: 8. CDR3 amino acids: CASSLTSGSGNEQYF. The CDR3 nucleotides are TGTGCCAGCAGCCTCACTAGCGGGAGTGGGAACGAGCAGTACTTC.

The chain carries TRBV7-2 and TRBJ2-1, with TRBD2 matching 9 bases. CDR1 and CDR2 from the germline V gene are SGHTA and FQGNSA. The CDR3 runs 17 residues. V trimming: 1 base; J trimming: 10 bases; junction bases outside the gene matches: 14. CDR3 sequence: CASSLEGSGSVRDEQFF. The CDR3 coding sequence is TGTGCCAGCAGCTTAGAGGGTAGCGGGAGTGTTCGAGACGAGCAGTTCTTC.

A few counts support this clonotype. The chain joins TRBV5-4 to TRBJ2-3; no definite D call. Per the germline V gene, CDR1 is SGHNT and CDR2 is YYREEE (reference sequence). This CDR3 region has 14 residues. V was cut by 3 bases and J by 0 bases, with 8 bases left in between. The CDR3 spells CASSSWTSTDTQYF. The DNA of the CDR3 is TGTGCCAGCAGCTCTTGGACCAGCACAGATACGCAGTATTTT.

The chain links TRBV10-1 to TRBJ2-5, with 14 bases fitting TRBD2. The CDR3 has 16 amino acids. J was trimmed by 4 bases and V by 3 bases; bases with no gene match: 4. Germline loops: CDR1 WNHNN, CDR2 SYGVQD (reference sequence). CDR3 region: CASSDPGLAGAETQYF. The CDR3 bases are TGCGCCAGCAGTGATCCGGGACTAGCGGGAGCAGAGACCCAGTACTTC.

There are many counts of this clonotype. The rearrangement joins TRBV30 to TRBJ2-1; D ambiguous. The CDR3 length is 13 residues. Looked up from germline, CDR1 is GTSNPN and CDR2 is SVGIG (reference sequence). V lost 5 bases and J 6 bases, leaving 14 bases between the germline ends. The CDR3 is CAWGSFPPNEQFF. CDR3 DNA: TGTGCCTGGGGTAGCTTTCCCCCCAATGAGCAGTTCTTC.

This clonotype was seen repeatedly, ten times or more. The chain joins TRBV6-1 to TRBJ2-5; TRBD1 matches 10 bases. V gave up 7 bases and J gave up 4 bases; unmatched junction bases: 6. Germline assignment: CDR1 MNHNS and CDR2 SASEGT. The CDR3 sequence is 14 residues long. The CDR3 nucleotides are TGTGCCAGCACGACAGGGGGCCATCGAGAGACCCAGTACTTC. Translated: CASTTGGHRETQYF.

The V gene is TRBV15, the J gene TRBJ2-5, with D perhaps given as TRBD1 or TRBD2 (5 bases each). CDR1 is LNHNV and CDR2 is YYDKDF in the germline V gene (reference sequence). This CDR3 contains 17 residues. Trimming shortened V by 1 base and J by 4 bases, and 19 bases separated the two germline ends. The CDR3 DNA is TGTGCCACCAGCAGAGTCCGGGGCGAAGCCAGGTCAGAGACCCAGTACTTC. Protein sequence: CATSRVRGEARSETQYF.

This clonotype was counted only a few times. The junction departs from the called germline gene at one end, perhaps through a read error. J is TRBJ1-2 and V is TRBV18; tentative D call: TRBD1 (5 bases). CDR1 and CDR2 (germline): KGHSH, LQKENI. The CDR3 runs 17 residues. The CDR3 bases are TGTGCCAGCCCACCAGGGCGCACATTTTTTCCCGCGGATGGCTACACCTTC. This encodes CASPPGRTFFPADGYTF. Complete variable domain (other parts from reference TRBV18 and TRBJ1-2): NAGVMQNPRHLVRRRGQEARLRCSPMKGHSHVYWYRQLPEEGLKFMVYLQKENIIDESGMPKERFSAEFPKEGPSILRIQQVVRGDSAAYFCASPPGRTFFPADGYTFGSGTRLTVV.

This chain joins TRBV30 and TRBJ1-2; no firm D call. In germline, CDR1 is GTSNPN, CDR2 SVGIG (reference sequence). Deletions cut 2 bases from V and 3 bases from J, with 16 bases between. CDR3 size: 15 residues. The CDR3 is CAWSRNTPTHYGYTF. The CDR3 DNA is TGTGCCTGGAGTCGCAACACCCCCACGCACTATGGCTACACCTTC. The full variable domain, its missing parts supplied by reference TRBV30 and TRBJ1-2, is SQTIHQWPATLVQPVGSPLSLECTVEGTSNPNLYWYRQAAGRGLQLLFYSVGIGQISSEVPQNLSASRPQDRQFILSSKKLLLSDSGFYLCAWSRNTPTHYGYTFGSGTRLTVV.

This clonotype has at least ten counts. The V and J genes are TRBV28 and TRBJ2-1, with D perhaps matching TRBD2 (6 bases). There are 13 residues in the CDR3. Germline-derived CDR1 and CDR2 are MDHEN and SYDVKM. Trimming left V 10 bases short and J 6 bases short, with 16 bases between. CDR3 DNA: TGTGCCACCATCCTTGGAGGGATCAATGAGCAGTTCTTC. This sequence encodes CATILGGINEQFF.

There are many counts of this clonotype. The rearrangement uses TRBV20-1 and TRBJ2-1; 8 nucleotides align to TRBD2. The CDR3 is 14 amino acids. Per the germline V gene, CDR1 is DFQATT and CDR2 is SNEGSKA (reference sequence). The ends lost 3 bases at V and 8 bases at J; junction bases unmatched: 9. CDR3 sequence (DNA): TGCAGTGCTAGTATCCCGGGAGGGCAATATGAGCAGTTCTTC. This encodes CSASIPGGQYEQFF.

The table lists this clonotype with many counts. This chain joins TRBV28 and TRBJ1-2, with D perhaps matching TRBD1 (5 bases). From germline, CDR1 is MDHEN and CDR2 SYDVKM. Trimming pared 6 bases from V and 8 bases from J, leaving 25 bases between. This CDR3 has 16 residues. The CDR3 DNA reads TGTGCCAGCAGAGAACCCCGCCAGGGAGATTCCAGGGGCTACACCTTC. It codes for CASREPRQGDSRGYTF.

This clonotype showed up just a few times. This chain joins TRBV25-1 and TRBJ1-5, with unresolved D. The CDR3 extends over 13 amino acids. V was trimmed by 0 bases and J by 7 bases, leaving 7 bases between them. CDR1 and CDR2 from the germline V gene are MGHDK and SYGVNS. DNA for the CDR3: TGTGCCAGCAGTGAATATGGGGAGCAGCCCCAGCATTTT. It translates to CASSEYGEQPQHF.

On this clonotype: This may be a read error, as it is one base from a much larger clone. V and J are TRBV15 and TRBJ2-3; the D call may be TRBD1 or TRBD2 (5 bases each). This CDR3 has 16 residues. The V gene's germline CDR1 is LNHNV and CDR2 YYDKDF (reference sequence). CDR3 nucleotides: TGTGCCACCAACAGAGGGGCTATCACCCGGGGAGATACGCAGTATTTT. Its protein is CATNRGAITRGDTQYF.

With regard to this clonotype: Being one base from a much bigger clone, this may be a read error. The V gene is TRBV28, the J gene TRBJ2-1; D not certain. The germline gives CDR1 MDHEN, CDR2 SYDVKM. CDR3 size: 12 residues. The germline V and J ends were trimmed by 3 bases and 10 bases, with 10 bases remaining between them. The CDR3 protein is CASSFLTSEQFF. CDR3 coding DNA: TGTGCCAGCAGTTTTTTAACCTCCGAGCAGTTCTTC.

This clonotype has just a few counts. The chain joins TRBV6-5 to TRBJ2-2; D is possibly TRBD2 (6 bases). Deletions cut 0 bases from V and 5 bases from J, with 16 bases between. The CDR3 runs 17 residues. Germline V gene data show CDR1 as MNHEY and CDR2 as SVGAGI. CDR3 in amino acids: CASSYSILASRTGELFF. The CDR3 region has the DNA TGTGCCAGCAGTTACTCGATACTAGCCTCGAGGACCGGGGAGCTGTTTTTT.

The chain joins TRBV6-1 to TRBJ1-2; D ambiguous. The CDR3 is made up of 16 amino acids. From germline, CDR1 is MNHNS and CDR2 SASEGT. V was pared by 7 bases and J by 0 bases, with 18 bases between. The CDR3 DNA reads TGTGCCAGCATGAGTAATGGGCCGTTAGCTAACTATGGCTACACCTTC. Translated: CASMSNGPLANYGYTF.

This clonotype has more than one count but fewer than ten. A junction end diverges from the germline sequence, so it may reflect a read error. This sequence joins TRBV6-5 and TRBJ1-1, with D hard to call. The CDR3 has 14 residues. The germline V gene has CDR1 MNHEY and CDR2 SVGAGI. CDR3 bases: TGTGCCAGCAGTAACTCCCAGAGGGTCACTGAAGCTTTCTTT. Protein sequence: CASSNSQRVTEAFF.

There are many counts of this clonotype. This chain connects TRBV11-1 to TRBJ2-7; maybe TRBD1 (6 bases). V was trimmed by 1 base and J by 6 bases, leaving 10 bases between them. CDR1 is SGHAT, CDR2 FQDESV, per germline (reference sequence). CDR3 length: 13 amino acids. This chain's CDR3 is CASSLDRAGEQYF. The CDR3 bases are TGTGCCAGCAGCTTAGACAGGGCGGGCGAGCAGTACTTC.

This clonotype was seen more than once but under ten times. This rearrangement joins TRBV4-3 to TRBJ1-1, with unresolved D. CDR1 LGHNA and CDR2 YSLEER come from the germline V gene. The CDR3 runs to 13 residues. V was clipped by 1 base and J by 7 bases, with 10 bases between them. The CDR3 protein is CASSQGSASEAFF. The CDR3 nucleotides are TGCGCCAGCAGCCAAGGGTCAGCTAGTGAAGCTTTCTTT.

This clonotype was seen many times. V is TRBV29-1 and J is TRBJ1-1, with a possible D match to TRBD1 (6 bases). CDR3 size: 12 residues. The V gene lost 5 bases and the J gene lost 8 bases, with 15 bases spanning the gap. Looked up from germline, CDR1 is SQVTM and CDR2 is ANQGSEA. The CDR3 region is CSVSGGPGEAFF. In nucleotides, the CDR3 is TGCAGCGTTTCGGGGGGCCCTGGGGAAGCTTTCTTT. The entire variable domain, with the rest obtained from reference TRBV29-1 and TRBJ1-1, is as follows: SAVISQKPSRDICQRGTSLTIQCQVDSQVTMMFWYRQQPGQSLTLIATANQGSEATYESGFVIDKFPISRPNLTFSTLTVSNMSPEDSSIYLCSVSGGPGEAFFGQGTRLTVV.

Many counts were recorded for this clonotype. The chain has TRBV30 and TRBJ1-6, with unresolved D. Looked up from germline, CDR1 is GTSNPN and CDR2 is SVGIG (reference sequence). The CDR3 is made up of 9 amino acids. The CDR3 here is CAANQPLHF. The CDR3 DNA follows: TGTGCGGCTAATCAACCCCTCCACTTT.

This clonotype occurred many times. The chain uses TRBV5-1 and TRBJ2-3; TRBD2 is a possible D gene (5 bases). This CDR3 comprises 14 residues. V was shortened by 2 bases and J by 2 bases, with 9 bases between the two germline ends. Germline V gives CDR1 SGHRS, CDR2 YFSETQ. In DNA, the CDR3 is TGCGCCAGCAGCTTACTAGGAGTCACAGATACGCAGTATTTT. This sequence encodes CASSLLGVTDTQYF.

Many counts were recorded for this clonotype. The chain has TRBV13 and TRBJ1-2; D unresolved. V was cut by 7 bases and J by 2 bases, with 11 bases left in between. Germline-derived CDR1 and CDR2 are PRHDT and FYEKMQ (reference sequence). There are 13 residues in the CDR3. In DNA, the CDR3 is TGTGCCAGCACCGCGGGGAGGAACTATGGCTACACCTTC. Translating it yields CASTAGRNYGYTF.

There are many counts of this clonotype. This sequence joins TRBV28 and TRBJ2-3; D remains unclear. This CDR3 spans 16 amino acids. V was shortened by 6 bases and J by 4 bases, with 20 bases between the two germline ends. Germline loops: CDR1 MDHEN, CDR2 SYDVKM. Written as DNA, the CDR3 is TGTGCCAGCAGCCCAAAGACTGTGGTCCATTCAGATACGCAGTATTTT. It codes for CASSPKTVVHSDTQYF. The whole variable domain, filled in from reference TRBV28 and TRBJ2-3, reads DVKVTQSSRYLVKRTGEKVFLECVQDMDHENMFWYRQDPGLGLRLIYFSYDVKMKEKGDIPEGYSVSREKKERFSLILESASTNQTSMYLCASSPKTVVHSDTQYFGPGTRLTVL.

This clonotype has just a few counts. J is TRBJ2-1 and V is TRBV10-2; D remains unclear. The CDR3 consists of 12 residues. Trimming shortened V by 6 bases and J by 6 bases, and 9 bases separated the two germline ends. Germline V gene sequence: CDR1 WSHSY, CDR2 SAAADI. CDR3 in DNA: TGCGCCAGCAGAGGGTACGGCAATGAGCAGTTCTTC. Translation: CASRGYGNEQFF.

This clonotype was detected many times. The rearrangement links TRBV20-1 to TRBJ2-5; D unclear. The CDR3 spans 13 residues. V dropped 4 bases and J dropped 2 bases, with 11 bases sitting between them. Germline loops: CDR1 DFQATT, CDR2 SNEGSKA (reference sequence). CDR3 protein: CSAIESPQETQYF. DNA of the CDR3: TGCAGTGCTATCGAATCCCCACAAGAGACCCAGTACTTC.

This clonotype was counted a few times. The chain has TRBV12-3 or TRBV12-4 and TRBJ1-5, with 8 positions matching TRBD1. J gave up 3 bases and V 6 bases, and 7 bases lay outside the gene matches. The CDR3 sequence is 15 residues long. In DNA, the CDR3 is TGTGCCAGCAGCCCTACGACAGGGGCCAATCAGCCCCAGCATTTT. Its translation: CASSPTTGANQPQHF.